This TCR beta chain emerged from a study of shared clonotypes between healthy human individuals. The CDR3 spans 16 residues. Trimming cost V 4 bases and J 0 bases, with 16 bases left between them. Germline V CDR1 and CDR2: MNHEY, SMNVEV (reference sequence). CD8 cells regarded as naive lacked CD45RO, were positively chosen for CCR7, and omitted terminally differentiated effector memory CD45RA+ cells. Worth noting for this clone: Its antigen is not identified.

TCRdb's copy holds only in-frame clones and misses some; the assay was immunoSEQ multiplex PCR. The sample records approximately 2,000,000 clones, 80% to 95% being singletons. Broader study findings: Among the subsets, naive ones generally showed larger estimated richness than memory ones. Sequencing depth was expected to affect clonotype sharing among donors.

The rearrangement links TRBV27 to TRBJ2-7; tentatively, D is TRBD2 (5 bases). The sequenced sample consisted of naive CD8+ T cells from PBMCs. The TCR sequence derives from a man between 18 and 29 years old in good health. Some clones in this sample may be carry-over from other donors' samples. The CDR3 DNA reads as TGTGCCAGCAGTTACTCTCGGACTCTAGCCTCCTACGAGCAGTACTTC. It encodes CASSYSRTLASYEQYF.